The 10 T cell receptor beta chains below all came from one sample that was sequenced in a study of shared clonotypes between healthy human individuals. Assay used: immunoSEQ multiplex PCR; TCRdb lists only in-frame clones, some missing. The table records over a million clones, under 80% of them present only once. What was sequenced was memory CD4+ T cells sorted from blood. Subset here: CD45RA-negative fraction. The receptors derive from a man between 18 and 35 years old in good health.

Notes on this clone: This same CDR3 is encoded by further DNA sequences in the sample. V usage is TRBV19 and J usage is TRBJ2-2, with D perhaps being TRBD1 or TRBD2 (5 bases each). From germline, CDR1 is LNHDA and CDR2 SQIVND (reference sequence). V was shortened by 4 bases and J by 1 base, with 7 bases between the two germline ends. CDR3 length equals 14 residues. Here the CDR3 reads CASSRDRNTGELFF. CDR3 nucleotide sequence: TGTGCCAGTAGTAGGGACCGGAACACCGGGGAGCTGTTTTTT.

The CDR3 region is CASSLTGSDIQYF. The DNA for the CDR3 is TGCGCCAGCAGCTTAACCGGGTCGGACATTCAGTACTTC. The chain carries TRBV5-1 and TRBJ2-4; no definite D call. V gave up 2 bases and J gave up 8 bases, with 11 bases separating them. The CDR3 contains 13 residues. Germline CDR1 SGHRS, CDR2 YFSETQ.

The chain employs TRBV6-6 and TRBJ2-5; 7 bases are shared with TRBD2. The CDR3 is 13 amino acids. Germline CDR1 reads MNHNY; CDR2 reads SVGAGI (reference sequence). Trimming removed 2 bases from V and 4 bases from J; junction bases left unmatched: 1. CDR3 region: CASSYGGRETQYF. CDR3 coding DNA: TGTGCCAGCAGTTACGGCGGGAGAGAGACCCAGTACTTC.

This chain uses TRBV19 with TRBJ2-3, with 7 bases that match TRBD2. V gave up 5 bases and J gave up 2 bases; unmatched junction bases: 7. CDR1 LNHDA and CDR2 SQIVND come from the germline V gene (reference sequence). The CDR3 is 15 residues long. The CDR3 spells CASSARLAHTDTQYF. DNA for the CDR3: TGTGCCAGTAGTGCCAGACTAGCCCACACAGATACGCAGTATTTT.

CDR3 loop: CSAFLRYEQYF. CDR3 bases: TGCAGTGCTTTCCTTAGGTACGAGCAGTACTTC. The chain employs TRBV20-1 and TRBJ2-7; D gene ambiguous. Germline assignment: CDR1 DFQATT and CDR2 SNEGSKA (reference sequence). V lost 5 bases and J lost 4, with 9 bases in between. The CDR3 covers 11 residues.

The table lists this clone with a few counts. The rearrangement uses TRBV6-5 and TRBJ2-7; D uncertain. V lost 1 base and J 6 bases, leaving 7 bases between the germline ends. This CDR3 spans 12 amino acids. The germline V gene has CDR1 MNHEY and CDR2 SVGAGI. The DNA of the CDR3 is TGTGCCAGCAGTTACTACGGGCGCGAGCAGTACTTC. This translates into CASSYYGREQYF.

CDR3 DNA sequence: TGCGCCAGCAGCCAAGGCCGGGACAGGGGAGGTTCCTATGGCTACACCTTC. Translation gives CASSQGRDRGGSYGYTF. This sequence joins TRBV4-1 and TRBJ1-2; 10 bases are shared with TRBD1. Per the germline V gene, CDR1 is MGHRA and CDR2 is YSYEKL. The ends lost 1 base at V and 4 bases at J; junction bases unmatched: 9. The CDR3 is made up of 17 amino acids.

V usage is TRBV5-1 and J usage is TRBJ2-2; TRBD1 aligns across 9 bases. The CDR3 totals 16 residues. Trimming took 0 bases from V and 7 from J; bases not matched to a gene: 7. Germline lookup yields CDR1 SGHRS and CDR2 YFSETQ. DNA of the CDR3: TGCGCCAGCAGCTTGGTGGGACAGGGTGGAATCGGGGAGCTGTTTTTT. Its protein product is CASSLVGQGGIGELFF.

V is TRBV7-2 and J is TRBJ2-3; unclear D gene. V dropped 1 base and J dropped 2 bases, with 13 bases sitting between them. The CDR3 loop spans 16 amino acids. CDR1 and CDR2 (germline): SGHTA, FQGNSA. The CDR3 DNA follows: TGTGCCAGCAGCTTAGGGGGTAAAAGGTTCACAGATACGCAGTATTTT. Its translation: CASSLGGKRFTDTQYF.

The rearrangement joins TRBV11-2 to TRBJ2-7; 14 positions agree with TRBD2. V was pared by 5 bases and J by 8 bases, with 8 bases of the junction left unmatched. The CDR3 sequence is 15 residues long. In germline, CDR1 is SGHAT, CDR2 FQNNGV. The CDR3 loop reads CASSPQGTSGRQQYF. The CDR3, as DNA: TGTGCCAGCAGCCCACAAGGGACTAGCGGGAGACAGCAGTACTTC.